These 20 T cell receptor beta chains were sequenced from one sample in a study of cytomegalovirus exposure and HLA in healthy donors. The PCR had 60 Vbeta and 13 Jbeta primers. Here immunoSEQ multiplex PCR was the method, and the copy in TCRdb shows in-frame clones only, minus some. The sample includes 80,000 or so clones, around two thirds of them seen just once. The sequenced sample consisted of PBMCs. The receptor set was obtained from a woman in her fifties or sixties in good health and CMV-seropositive.

The sample holds a few counts of this clone. The genes are TRBV4-1 and TRBJ2-3; 10 bases are a match to TRBD2. Germline assignment: CDR1 MGHRA and CDR2 YSYEKL. J lost 3 bases, V lost 4 bases, and 13 bases had no gene match. This CDR3 has 18 amino acids. CDR3 DNA sequence: TGCGCCAGCAGCCTCGGACTTCAAGCGGGGGGGCCTACAGATACGCAGTATTTT. Translated: CASSLGLQAGGPTDTQYF.

The rearrangement joins TRBV19 to TRBJ2-6; D is uncertain. V lost 3 bases and J lost 0, with 12 bases in between. This CDR3 comprises 17 residues. Germline CDR1 and CDR2: LNHDA and SQIVND (reference sequence). The CDR3 sequence is CASSILTGDSGANVLTF. Here the CDR3 DNA reads TGTGCCAGTAGTATCTTGACTGGAGACTCTGGGGCCAACGTCCTGACTTTC.

This clone has a single count. The V call is TRBV4-2, the J call TRBJ1-1; TRBD1 matches at 7 bases. Germline V gives CDR1 LGHNA, CDR2 YNFKEQ. The CDR3 extends over 13 amino acids. The V segment lost 1 base and the J segment 11 bases; nucleotides outside the gene matches: 7. CDR3 loop: CASSQGPTGRAFF. CDR3 nucleotides: TGTGCCAGCAGCCAAGGCCCGACAGGGCGTGCTTTCTTT.

V usage is TRBV25-1 and J usage is TRBJ1-1; the match to TRBD1 covers 9 bases. The CDR3 length is 13 residues. With V trimmed by 8 bases and J by 4 bases, 5 bases remained unmatched. Germline CDR1 is MGHDK and CDR2 is SYGVNS. The CDR3 DNA follows: TGTGCCAGCGGTAGACAGGGGGGCACTGAAGCTTTCTTT. Its protein is CASGRQGGTEAFF.

This chain connects TRBV5-4 to TRBJ2-3; a possible D gene is TRBD2 (6 bases). With 5 bases removed from V and 0 bases from J, the gap between germline ends came to 16 bases. This CDR3 is 16 amino acids long. Germline V gene data show CDR1 as SGHNT and CDR2 as YYREEE (reference sequence). The CDR3 loop is CASSTKAGLSTDTQYF. The CDR3 nucleotides are TGTGCCAGCAGTACAAAGGCGGGGCTTAGCACAGATACGCAGTATTTT.

There are a few counts of this clone. The rearrangement links TRBV10-1 to TRBJ1-1; D might be TRBD1 (5 bases). Trimming took 5 bases from V and 4 from J, leaving 14 bases between them. The CDR3 spans 14 residues. CDR1 and CDR2 (germline): WNHNN, SYGVQD (reference sequence). Here the CDR3 DNA reads TGCGCCAGCAGTCCTAGTATCAGGGTCACTGAAGCTTTCTTT. It is translated as CASSPSIRVTEAFF.

CDR3 in DNA: TGTGCCAGCAGTTCCTTGACAGATCGGGCCAACGTCCTGACTTTC. Amino acid sequence: CASSSLTDRANVLTF. The chain uses TRBV6-6 and TRBJ2-6; maybe TRBD1 (5 bases). Germline V gene data show CDR1 as MNHNY and CDR2 as SVGAGI (reference sequence). The V gene lost 4 bases and the J gene lost 5 bases, with 12 bases spanning the gap. CDR3 length equals 15 residues.

The rearrangement links TRBV12-5 to TRBJ2-1; D not certain. Germline assignment: CDR1 LGHNT and CDR2 FRNRAP. V gave up 5 bases and J gave up 10 bases, with 18 bases separating them. This CDR3 spans 14 amino acids. CDR3 sequence (DNA): TGTGCTAGTGGTCAGGTAATCCTCGCAAGCGAGCAGTTCTTC. Amino acids: CASGQVILASEQFF.

In this sample, this clone turned up a few times. The gene calls are TRBV2 and TRBJ1-1, with D tentatively TRBD1 (5 bases). The CDR3 runs to 12 residues. Germline values: CDR1 SNHLY, CDR2 FYNNEI. Trimming cost V 4 bases and J 8 bases, with 11 bases left between them. CDR3 in DNA: TGTGCCAGCAGTGGAATAGGGGTAGAAGCTTTCTTT. Translation: CASSGIGVEAFF. Based on the CDR3 plus reference TRBV2 and TRBJ1-1, the full variable domain is EPEVTQTPSHQVTQMGQEVILRCVPISNHLYFYWYRQILGQKVEFLVSFYNNEISEKSEIFDDQFSVERPDGSNFTLKIRSTKLEDSAMYFCASSGIGVEAFFGQGTRLTVV.

The V and J genes are TRBV11-2 and TRBJ2-3; tentatively, D is TRBD1 (5 bases). V lost 0 bases and J lost 3, with 7 bases in between. CDR3 length equals 14 residues. Per germline, CDR1 SGHAT and CDR2 FQNNGV. The CDR3 coding sequence is TGTGCCAGCAGCTTAGATGACAGTACAGATACGCAGTATTTT. It yields the protein CASSLDDSTDTQYF.

This clone was recorded a few times. The chain is built from TRBV19 and TRBJ1-4; 7 positions match TRBD1. This CDR3 has 14 amino acids. Looked up from germline, CDR1 is LNHDA and CDR2 is SQIVND (reference sequence). J was trimmed by 7 bases and V by 5 bases; bases with no gene match: 7. CDR3 in DNA: TGTGCCAGTAGTGTCGGGCAGGGGGTTGAAAAACTGTTTTTT. As protein: CASSVGQGVEKLFF. Full variable domain (outside the CDR3, taken from reference TRBV19 and TRBJ1-4): DGGITQSPKYLFRKEGQNVTLSCEQNLNHDAMYWYRQDPGQGLRLIYYSQIVNDFQKGDIAEGYSVSREKKESFPLTVTSAQKNPTAFYLCASSVGQGVEKLFFGSGTQLSVL.

CDR3 DNA: TGCGCCAGCAGCTTGTTGGGGGGGGGCTATGGCTACACCTTC. Translated: CASSLLGGGYGYTF. The genes are TRBV5-1 and TRBJ1-2, with a possible D match to TRBD1 (5 bases). CDR1 is SGHRS and CDR2 is YFSETQ in the germline V gene. The CDR3 consists of 14 residues. V lost 1 base, J lost 4 bases, and 11 bases lay in between.

The rearrangement joins TRBV4-1 to TRBJ1-1, with 8 bases aligning to TRBD1. CDR3 length equals 17 residues. Germline lookup yields CDR1 MGHRA and CDR2 YSYEKL. With V trimmed by 3 bases and J by 2 bases, 11 bases remained unmatched. The CDR3 DNA follows: TGCGCCAGCAGCCATGATCCGGGACAGGCGGGTAACACTGAAGCTTTCTTT. Its protein product is CASSHDPGQAGNTEAFF.

The chain has TRBV4-2 and TRBJ1-4; 7 nucleotides agree with TRBD1. There are 14 residues in the CDR3. The trim removed 1 base at V and 8 bases at J, leaving 4 bases unmatched. From germline, CDR1 is LGHNA and CDR2 YNFKEQ. The CDR3 DNA reads TGTGCCAGCAGCCAAGGCAGGGGGGAAGAAAAACTGTTTTTT. Protein product: CASSQGRGEEKLFF.

The rearrangement links TRBV28 to TRBJ2-6; no reliable D call. Germline values: CDR1 MDHEN, CDR2 SYDVKM. The CDR3 runs to 13 residues. Trimming stripped 10 bases from V and 2 bases from J, with 9 bases between. The CDR3 nucleotides are TGTGCCATCGAGGTCCCTGGGGCCAACGTCCTGACTTTC. Its protein is CAIEVPGANVLTF.

The gene calls are TRBV6-5 and TRBJ1-2; 9 bases agree with TRBD1. In germline, CDR1 is MNHEY, CDR2 SVGAGI. The trim removed 5 bases at V and 1 base at J, leaving 5 bases unmatched. This CDR3 has 15 amino acids. CDR3 protein: CASSPEDRGNYGYTF. CDR3 coding DNA: TGTGCCAGCAGTCCGGAGGACAGGGGTAACTATGGCTACACCTTC.

V and J are TRBV19 and TRBJ2-3, with 7 bases aligning to TRBD2. The CDR3 is 15 amino acids. After removal of 1 base from V and 0 bases from J, the junction contained 1 base not matched to a gene. CDR1 is LNHDA and CDR2 is SQIVND in the germline V gene (reference sequence). The CDR3 coding sequence is TGTGCCAGTAGTATAGCGGGGGGAAGCACAGATACGCAGTATTTT. As protein: CASSIAGGSTDTQYF.

The chain employs TRBV4-1 and TRBJ1-5; 8 positions agree with TRBD1. The J segment lost 2 bases and the V segment lost 0 bases, leaving 6 bases of the junction unmatched. The CDR3 contains 17 residues. CDR1 MGHRA and CDR2 YSYEKL come from the germline V gene. CDR3 sequence reads: CASSQDPGGEGNQPQHF. The DNA of the CDR3 is TGCGCCAGCAGCCAAGACCCAGGGGGCGAAGGCAATCAGCCCCAGCATTTT.

The chain combines TRBV19 with TRBJ1-6, with D hard to call. This CDR3 contains 16 residues. Germline V CDR1 and CDR2: LNHDA, SQIVND (reference sequence). The germline V and J ends were trimmed by 6 bases and 5 bases, with 17 bases remaining between them. The CDR3 here is CASRKTAGQDNSPLHF. The CDR3 DNA reads as TGTGCCAGTAGGAAAACAGCGGGTCAGGATAATTCACCCCTCCACTTT.

The genes are TRBV19 and TRBJ1-2, with D perhaps TRBD1 (5 bases). The CDR3 is made up of 16 amino acids. Germline assignment: CDR1 LNHDA and CDR2 SQIVND (reference sequence). Deletions cut 10 bases from V and 2 bases from J, with 23 bases between. CDR3 nucleotides: TGTGCCACCGCGGGGGAGAGAGGCGGGCGAAACTATGGCTACACCTTC. It yields the protein CATAGERGGRNYGYTF.